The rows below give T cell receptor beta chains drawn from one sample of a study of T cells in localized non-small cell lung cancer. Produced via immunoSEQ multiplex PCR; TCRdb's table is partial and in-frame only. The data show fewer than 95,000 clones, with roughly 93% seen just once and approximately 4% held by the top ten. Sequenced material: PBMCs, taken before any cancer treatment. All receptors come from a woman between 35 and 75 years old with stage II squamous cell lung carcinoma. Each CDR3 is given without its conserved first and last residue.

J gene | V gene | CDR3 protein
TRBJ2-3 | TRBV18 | ASSPPRQIRTDTQY
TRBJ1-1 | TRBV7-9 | ASSSGGAEAF
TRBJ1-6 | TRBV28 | ASSPAPGSSPLH
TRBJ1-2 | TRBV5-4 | ASSLAGGNGYT
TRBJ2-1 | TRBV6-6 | ASTQVRHNEQF
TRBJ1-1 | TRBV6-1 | ASDRGNTEAF
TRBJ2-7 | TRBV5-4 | ASSRDMGEQY
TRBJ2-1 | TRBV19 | ASSLRQGYNEQF
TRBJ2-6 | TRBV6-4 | ASSEFGGARSGANVLT
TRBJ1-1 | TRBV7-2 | ASSLVGGWDTEAF
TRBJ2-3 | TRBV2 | ASSVWDSPSTDTQY
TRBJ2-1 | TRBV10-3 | ALSGTGNNEQF
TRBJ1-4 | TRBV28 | ASSSVQGARYEKLF
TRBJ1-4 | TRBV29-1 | SVALPGRDTNRLF
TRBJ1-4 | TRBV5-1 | ASSPLGGEVSNEKLF
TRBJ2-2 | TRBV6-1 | ASSGSIQTGELF
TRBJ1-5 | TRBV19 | ASTREGNQPQH
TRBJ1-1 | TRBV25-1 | ASSERANTEAF
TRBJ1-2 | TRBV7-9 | ASSPPRWDYGYT
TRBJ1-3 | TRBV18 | ASSPAGGPGNTIY
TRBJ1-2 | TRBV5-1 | ASSPLTGTGGYGYT
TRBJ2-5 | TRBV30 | AWNDRLASPETQY
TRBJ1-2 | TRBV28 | ASSLSPGSWGIG
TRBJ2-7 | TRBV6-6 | AIRGTHPYEQY
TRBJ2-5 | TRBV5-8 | ASSLGQGKETQY
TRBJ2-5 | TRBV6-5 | ASSLTGTGITQY
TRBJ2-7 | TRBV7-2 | ASSLAVTGFYEQY
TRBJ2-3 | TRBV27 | ASSLSRREGLDTQY
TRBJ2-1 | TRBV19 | ASNRLAGGYNEQF
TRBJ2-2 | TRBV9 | ASSGAPDSGELF
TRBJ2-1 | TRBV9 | ASSVGASGRNNEQF
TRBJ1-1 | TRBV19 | ASSLGTMNTEAF
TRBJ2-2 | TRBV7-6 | ASSPPPLNTGELF
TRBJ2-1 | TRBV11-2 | ASSFTGGANNEQF
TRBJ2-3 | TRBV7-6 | ASSLGNPTDTQY
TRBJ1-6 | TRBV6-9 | ASSYTERSPLH
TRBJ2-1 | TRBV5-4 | ASSPPGQGRGTQF
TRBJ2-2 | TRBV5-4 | ASSSSGTGVYTGELF
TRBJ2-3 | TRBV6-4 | ASSDRLAGGDTQY
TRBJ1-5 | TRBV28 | ASTPGQGGYQPQH
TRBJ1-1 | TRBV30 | AWSLRASGEAF
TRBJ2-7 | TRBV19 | ASRGRFSWGDEQY
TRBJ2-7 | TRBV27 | ASSFGPTPYEQY
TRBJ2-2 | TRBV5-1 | ASRTSGRLAGELF
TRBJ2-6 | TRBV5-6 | ASSLAGNSGANVLT
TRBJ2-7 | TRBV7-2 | ASSLVTTGGSYEQY
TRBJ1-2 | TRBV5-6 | ASSLGGYGYT
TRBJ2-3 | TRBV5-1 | ASSLGDTSTDTQY
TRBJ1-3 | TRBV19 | ASMGQLSGNTIY
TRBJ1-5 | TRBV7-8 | ASSLVPGLAVGEAH
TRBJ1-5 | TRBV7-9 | ASSLLSDQPQH